The T cell receptor beta chain described here comes from a study of CXCR3-negative and CXCR3-positive naive CD8 T cells. UMI-labeled 5' RACE yielded the TRB cDNA libraries. One entry per CDR3 protein, without DNA, is what TCRdb gives after re-calling the 5' RACE reads. This repertoire comprises around 90,000 distinct CDR3 sequences; its ten largest clones make up about 1.1%. The TCR originated in a human donor in good health. Some clones in this sample may be carry-over from other donors' samples. The material sequenced was naive CXCR3- CD8+ T cells from blood. The subset denotes: CD45RO-CCR7+CD27+CD95- naive CD8+ T cells lacking CXCR3 (TNR3-).

CDR3 region: CASSLTEETGELFF. The V call is TRBV7-8, the J call TRBJ2-2; the TCRdb call, TRBD1, lacks DNA for checking. Germline CDR1 SGHVS, CDR2 FQNEAQ. This CDR3 is built from 14 residues.